Listed below are T cell receptor beta chains from one sample, sequenced in a study of blood T cell repertoires in COVID-19. Assay: immunoSEQ multiplex PCR; the TCRdb copy retains only in-frame clones and omits some. This sample yields approximately 440,000 clones, of which less than 95% are seen a single time; around 0.6% belongs to the top ten. The sample consisted of PBMCs or T cells enriched from blood (not recorded which). All receptors come from a man younger than 35 who had recovered from COVID-19. CDR3s include the opening cysteine and the closing phenylalanine or tryptophan. A D gene is named only where the DNA matches it firmly. The listing skips clone size in some rows; elsewhere it reads once, few, many or a size class.

j_call v_call d_call clone_size cdr3_nt cdr3_aa
TRBJ2-1 TRBV11-3 TRBD2 . TGTGCCAGCAGCTCGGGACTAGCCCAAATTTACAATGAGCAGTTCTTC CASSSGLAQIYNEQFF
TRBJ2-1 TRBV5-1 TRBD2 . TGCGCCAGCAGCGCAACTAGCGGGAGTTATAATGAGCAGTTCTTC CASSATSGSYNEQFF
TRBJ1-2 TRBV7-3 TRBD1 . TGTGCCAGCAGCCGAGACAGGGATGATGGCTACACCTTC CASSRDRDDGYTF
TRBJ1-6 TRBV5-1 . . TGCGCCAGCACCCTCCGAGGCGACGATTCACCCCTCCACTTT CASTLRGDDSPLHF
TRBJ1-1 TRBV3-1/TRBV3-2 . . TGTGCCAGCAGCCATGGCCAGGGGTACACTGAAGCTTTCTTT CASSHGQGYTEAFF
TRBJ1-2 TRBV25-1 . . TGTGCCAGCAGCCGGGACATATTGGGCTACACCTTC CASSRDILGYTF
TRBJ1-2 TRBV6-5 . once TGTGCCAGCAGTCAAAAGCTATACTTAGGCTACACCTTC CASSQKLYLGYTF
TRBJ1-3 TRBV5-1 . . TGCGCCAGCAGCTTGGAGGGGTCGGGAAACACCATATATTTT CASSLEGSGNTIYF
TRBJ2-3 TRBV5-1 . . TGCGCCAGCAGCTTGGGAGGGTCACCTAGCACAGATACGCAGTATTTT CASSLGGSPSTDTQYF
TRBJ1-1 TRBV6-5 . . TGTGCCAGCAGTCATAATACAGGGAAGGTCACTGAAGCTTTCTTT CASSHNTGKVTEAFF